The next 5 T cell receptor beta chains were all read from a single sample in a study of T-cell memory formation after mild COVID-19. A single record per CDR3 protein comes from TCRdb applying MiXCR to the 5' RACE reads. Of more than 250,000 distinct CDR3 sequences detected, 16% appear once; the ten largest clones hold around a fifth. Input material: PBMCs or a T cell subset sorted from them (not recorded which). Source of these receptors: a man between 18 and 29 years old who had mild COVID-19 (a few samples of this study predate the infection). Cell type and time point are not known.

This clonotype has ten or more counts. The genes are TRBV6-2 or TRBV6-3 and TRBJ1-2; unclear D gene. V gave up 3 bases and J gave up 6 bases, with 8 bases separating them. Germline-derived CDR1 and CDR2 are MNHEY and SVGEGT. CDR3 length equals 12 residues. CDR3 nucleotide sequence: TGTGCCAGCAGTTATCCCGGGGATGGCTACACCTTC. It is translated as CASSYPGDGYTF.

This clonotype was detected ten times or more. The rearrangement uses TRBV7-8 and TRBJ2-7; the D gene is possibly TRBD2 (6 bases). Trimming stripped 5 bases from V and 1 base from J, with 15 bases between. This CDR3 is 15 amino acids long. The germline gives CDR1 SGHVS, CDR2 FQNEAQ. CDR3 nucleotides: TGTGCCAGCAGCCAGAGGGGACGGGGGTCCTACGAGCAGTACTTC. This codes for CASSQRGRGSYEQYF.

This clonotype has a handful of counts. The chain has TRBV6-1 and TRBJ1-6; TRBD1 agrees at 8 bases. Unmatched junction bases numbered 4, after V lost 6 bases and J lost 6 bases. Germline V gives CDR1 MNHNS, CDR2 SASEGT. The CDR3 is 14 amino acids. The chain's CDR3 is CASSWTGPNSPLHF. The CDR3 nucleotides read TGTGCCAGCAGCTGGACAGGGCCTAATTCACCCCTCCACTTT.

This sequence joins TRBV11-1 and TRBJ1-2, with a weak D call TRBD1 (6 bases). CDR1 is SGHAT, CDR2 FQDESV, per germline (reference sequence). V was cut by 6 bases and J by 5 bases, with 19 bases left in between. The CDR3 runs to 15 residues. In DNA form, the CDR3 reads TGTGCCAGCAGGACTACACAGGGAGAGCAATATGGCTACACCTTC. This translates into CASRTTQGEQYGYTF.

In its sample, this clonotype was seen many times. The chain has TRBV4-3 and TRBJ1-6, with 7 bases identical to TRBD1. The CDR3 runs 14 residues. With 3 bases clipped from V and 8 bases from J, the junction kept 4 bases outside the gene matches. Germline V gene lookup returns CDR1 LGHNA and CDR2 YSLEER. The CDR3 DNA follows: TGCGCCAGCAGCCAGACAGGGTTCTATTCACCCCTCCACTTT. Translated, it gives CASSQTGFYSPLHF.